Below, 9 T cell receptor beta chains from the same sample are listed, as sequenced in a study of blood T cell repertoires in COVID-19. Generated by immunoSEQ multiplex PCR, the TCRdb table keeps only in-frame clones and is missing some. Of over 200,000 clones in the sample, about four fifths were seen once. Sequencing was carried out using peripheral blood. The receptor source for this set is a man aged 45-65 years with active or convalescent COVID-19.

CDR3 loop: CATSEGRGQAQHF. DNA of the CDR3: TGTGCCACCAGTGAGGGGAGGGGTCAAGCCCAGCATTTT. The rearrangement links TRBV24-1 to TRBJ1-5; possibly TRBD1 for D (5 bases). CDR1 and CDR2 from the germline V gene are KGHDR and SFDVKD. The V gene lost 4 bases and the J gene lost 11 bases, with 14 bases spanning the gap. CDR3 length equals 13 residues.

Comment on this clone: Other DNA sequences in the sample encode the same CDR3. The rearrangement joins TRBV6-6 to TRBJ1-6; D is perhaps TRBD1 (6 bases). V gave up 2 bases and J gave up 7 bases, with 12 bases separating them. The germline CDR1 and CDR2 sequences are MNHNY and SVGAGI (reference sequence). The CDR3 has 15 amino acids. In DNA, the CDR3 is TGTGCCAGCAGTTACGCGGGGGGCAGGAATTCACCCCTCCACTTT. Its translation is CASSYAGGRNSPLHF.

V usage is TRBV28 and J usage is TRBJ2-7; TRBD1 aligns across 7 bases. V was pared by 4 bases and J by 4 bases, with 7 bases of the junction left unmatched. Germline lookup yields CDR1 MDHEN and CDR2 SYDVKM. The CDR3 sequence is 14 residues long. The CDR3 spells CASSYRDSSYEQYF. CDR3 nucleotides: TGTGCCAGCAGTTACCGGGACAGTTCGTACGAGCAGTACTTC.

The chain joins TRBV6-2 or TRBV6-3 to TRBJ2-4; D possibly corresponds to TRBD1 (8 bases). The CDR3 is made up of 19 amino acids. The germline CDR1 and CDR2 sequences are MNHEY and SVGEGT. Trimming removed 4 bases from V and 1 base from J, with 23 bases in between. The CDR3 is CASSSENRGRVRAKNIQYF. The CDR3 DNA follows: TGTGCCAGCAGTTCAGAGAACAGGGGGAGGGTTCGCGCCAAAAACATTCAGTACTTC.

This sequence joins TRBV5-6 and TRBJ1-2; tentative D call: TRBD1 (6 bases). Germline V gives CDR1 SGHDT, CDR2 YYEEEE. The CDR3 totals 13 residues. The V and J ends lost 4 bases and 8 bases respectively, with 15 bases between them. Here the CDR3 DNA reads TGTGCCAGCAGCCAAGGGACACCTAGGGGCTACACCTTC. Translation: CASSQGTPRGYTF.

This chain links TRBV6-5 with TRBJ1-3; 7 positions agree with TRBD1. J was trimmed by 4 bases and V by 5 bases; bases with no gene match: 5. Germline loops: CDR1 MNHEY, CDR2 SVGAGI. The CDR3 is 14 amino acids. This CDR3 is CASSPAGGGNTIYF. For the CDR3, the DNA is TGTGCCAGCAGTCCGGCAGGGGGAGGAAACACCATATATTTT.

CDR3 sequence (DNA): TGTGCCTCTGCCCGACTACCGAACACCGGGGAGCTGTTTTTT. Translating it yields CASARLPNTGELFF. The V gene is TRBV6-5, the J gene TRBJ2-2; a weak D match, TRBD2 (5 bases). Trimming pared 11 bases from V and 0 bases from J, leaving 13 bases between. The CDR3 spans 14 residues. CDR1 is MNHEY, CDR2 SVGAGI, per germline.

The chain joins TRBV5-1 to TRBJ2-3; tentatively, D is TRBD1 (6 bases). CDR1 is SGHRS, CDR2 YFSETQ, per germline. Trimming left V 4 bases short and J 1 base short, with 16 bases between. CDR3 length equals 16 residues. The CDR3: CASSSLQGWGTDTQYF. The DNA of the CDR3 is TGCGCCAGCAGCAGCTTACAGGGTTGGGGCACAGATACGCAGTATTTT.

This sequence joins TRBV2 and TRBJ1-2, with D maybe TRBD1 (6 bases). This CDR3 spans 14 amino acids. CDR1 and CDR2 from the germline V gene are SNHLY and FYNNEI. The V gene lost 6 bases and the J gene lost 0 bases, with 11 bases spanning the gap. The CDR3: CASRVGAANYGYTF. CDR3 nucleotide sequence: TGTGCCAGCAGGGTGGGGGCGGCTAACTATGGCTACACCTTC. Filled out from reference TRBV2 and TRBJ1-2, the complete variable domain reads EPEVTQTPSHQVTQMGQEVILRCVPISNHLYFYWYRQILGQKVEFLVSFYNNEISEKSEIFDDQFSVERPDGSNFTLKIRSTKLEDSAMYFCASRVGAANYGYTFGSGTRLTVV.